The entry below gives a single TCR beta chain sequence along with its context. Its antigen remains unidentified. At one boundary the junction diverges from the germline segment, which might be a read error. These data originate in a study of T cell repertoires in cytomegalovirus infection. Study summary: Epitope selection comprised recently identified HLA-C-restricted CMV epitopes and well-studied HLA-B-restricted CMV epitopes. TCR beta signatures that were public indicated CMV infection and matching HLA type. Findings and limits, study-wide: It was HLA-C-restricted CMV-specific TCR beta clonotypes that dominated the response ex vivo.

TCRdb processed the reads anew with MiXCR; each CDR3 protein has one entry. The profile shows some 220,000 distinct CDR3 sequences, about 38% of them singletons. The source was CD8+ T cells from cultured PBMCs, collected from culture after CMV antigen stimulation. The source is a human donor in good health (CMV status not recorded). Some clones in this sample may be carry-over from other donors' samples.

This CDR3 is CANSLGQGALGASTDTQYF. CDR3 DNA sequence: TGTGCCAACAGTTTAGGCCAGGGGGCGCTTGGAGCTAGCACAGATACGCAGTATTTT. The V gene is TRBV27, the J gene TRBJ2-3, with 8 bases fitting TRBD1. Germline assignment: CDR1 MNHEY and CDR2 SMNVEV (reference sequence). CDR3 length equals 19 residues.